This T cell receptor (beta chain) was retrieved from a study of CXCR3-negative and CXCR3-positive naive CD8 T cells. 5' RACE with UMI labels generated the TRB cDNA libraries. For each CDR3 protein, TCRdb gives one entry from its re-call of the 5' RACE reads, without DNA. Listed are just over 60,000 distinct CDR3 sequences; around 4% falls within the top ten. The sequenced material came from naive CXCR3- CD8+ T cells from blood. The subset is: CD45RO-CCR7+CD27+CD95- naive CD8+ T cells lacking CXCR3 (TNR3-). This sequence originates from a human donor in good health. Some clones in this sample may be carry-over from other donors' samples.

The CDR3: CASSLAPTSVNEQFF. The chain has TRBV11-2 and TRBJ2-1; checking the TCRdb D call of TRBD2 is not possible without DNA. The CDR3 extends over 15 amino acids. CDR1 is SGHAT and CDR2 is FQNNGV in the germline V gene. Full variable domain (remainder filled in from reference TRBV11-2 and TRBJ2-1): EAGVAQSPRYKIIEKRQSVAFWCNPISGHATLYWYQQILGQGPKLLIQFQNNGVVDDSQLPKDRFSAERLKGVDSTLKIQPAKLEDSAVYLCASSLAPTSVNEQFFGPGTRLTVL.